The 30 T cell receptor beta chains given below trace back to one sample, sequenced in a study of identical twins. One entry per CDR3 protein, called by TCRdb with MiXCR from the 5' RACE reads. The sample records roughly 190,000 distinct CDR3 sequences, approximately 15% being singletons. The data were also submitted as part of a second study, on T cells expressing NK-cell markers.

The sequencing sample was made of CD8+ T cells sorted from blood. These TCRs come from a woman between 18 and 29 years old in good health.

The chain uses TRBV6-2 or TRBV6-3 and TRBJ1-5; D is ambiguous. The germline V and J ends were trimmed by 7 bases and 3 bases, with 7 bases remaining between them. Looked up from germline, CDR1 is MNHEY and CDR2 is SVGEGT. The CDR3 has 12 amino acids. CDR3 loop: CASNPVNQPQHF. In DNA form, the CDR3 reads TGTGCCAGCAACCCGGTCAATCAGCCCCAGCATTTT.

This clonotype was picked up a small number of times. The chain carries TRBV11-1 and TRBJ2-7; TRBD1 aligns across 7 bases. The CDR3 loop spans 13 amino acids. V dropped 5 bases and J dropped 5; count of bases not matched to a gene: 6. Germline V gene data show CDR1 as SGHAT and CDR2 as FQDESV (reference sequence). In nucleotides, the CDR3 is TGTGCCAGCAGCCAGACAGGGATGGACGAGCAGTACTTC. Its translation: CASSQTGMDEQYF. The full variable domain, in which reference TRBV11-1 and TRBJ2-7 provide the parts outside the CDR3, is EAEVAQSPRYKITEKSQAVAFWCDPISGHATLYWYRQILGQGPELLVQFQDESVVDDSQLPKDRFSAERLKGVDSTLKIQPAELGDSAMYLCASSQTGMDEQYFGPGTRLTVT.

This clonotype came up a few times. The genes are TRBV9 and TRBJ1-3; possible D gene TRBD1, 6 bases. CDR1 SGDLS and CDR2 YYNGEE come from the germline V gene. V lost 0 bases and J lost 8, with 21 bases in between. This CDR3 comprises 17 residues. In DNA form, the CDR3 reads TGTGCCAGCAGCGTAGGAGGGGGGACCCTGGCTGGGGACACCATATATTTT. It codes for CASSVGGGTLAGDTIYF.

This clonotype has a count of ten or more. The chain couples TRBV4-3 to TRBJ2-3; either TRBD1 or TRBD2 may supply D (6 bases each). CDR1 and CDR2 (germline): LGHNA, YSLEER. The CDR3 is 15 residues long. The germline V and J ends were trimmed by 4 bases and 1 base, with 12 bases remaining between them. CDR3 coding DNA: TGCGCCAGCAGCCCCCATGGGGGGCGCACAGATACGCAGTATTTT. It codes for CASSPHGGRTDTQYF.

This clonotype occurred a few times. V gene TRBV5-6 combines with J gene TRBJ2-7; maybe TRBD1 (5 bases). This CDR3 spans 13 amino acids. V dropped 4 bases and J dropped 6 bases, with 14 bases sitting between them. Per the germline V gene, CDR1 is SGHDT and CDR2 is YYEEEE. CDR3 residues: CASSPQGVVEQYF. Here the CDR3 DNA reads TGTGCCAGCAGCCCCCAAGGGGTAGTCGAGCAGTACTTC.

This clonotype was observed a few times. The chain uses TRBV7-9 and TRBJ1-1; tentative D call: TRBD1 (5 bases). Deletions cut 1 base from V and 4 bases from J, with 10 bases between. This CDR3 has 14 amino acids. Germline CDR1 and CDR2: SEHNR and FQNEAQ (reference sequence). CDR3 sequence: CASSLVRGSTEAFF. The CDR3 nucleotides read TGTGCCAGCAGCTTAGTCCGGGGGAGCACTGAAGCTTTCTTT.

This clonotype appeared a few times. The V and J genes are TRBV27 and TRBJ2-1; 7 nucleotides agree with TRBD2. The CDR3 consists of 15 residues. The J segment lost 0 bases and the V segment lost 3 bases, leaving 2 bases of the junction unmatched. Germline CDR1 MNHEY, CDR2 SMNVEV (reference sequence). CDR3 region: CASSLASGSYNEQFF. The CDR3 DNA sequence: TGTGCCAGCAGTTTGGCTAGCGGCTCCTACAATGAGCAGTTCTTC.

The CDR3 loop is CASSDTASGGSHEQYF. The CDR3 DNA sequence: TGTGCCAGCAGCGACACCGCTAGCGGGGGGTCCCACGAGCAGTACTTC. This chain uses TRBV7-6 with TRBJ2-7; 11 nucleotides agree with TRBD2. V lost 5 bases to trimming and J lost 5 bases; unmatched junction nucleotides: 11. The CDR3 length is 16 residues. CDR1 and CDR2 (germline): SGHVS, FNYEAQ.

This clonotype has more than one count but fewer than ten. The chain recombines TRBV10-2 with TRBJ1-5; D remains ambiguous. The V end lost 3 bases, the J end lost 0 bases, and 6 bases lay between the germline ends. The CDR3 sequence is 14 residues long. From germline, CDR1 is WSHSY and CDR2 SAAADI. CDR3 region: CASSDQISNQPQHF. Written as DNA, the CDR3 is TGCGCCAGCAGTGACCAAATTAGCAATCAGCCCCAGCATTTT.

The CDR3 sequence: CASSGLAREDNEQFF. In nucleotides, the CDR3 is TGTGCCAGTAGCGGTCTAGCGCGAGAAGACAATGAGCAGTTCTTC. This chain uses TRBV19 with TRBJ2-1, with D perhaps matching TRBD2 (6 bases). V was pared by 6 bases and J by 5 bases, with 17 bases between. CDR1 and CDR2 (germline): LNHDA, SQIVND (reference sequence). The CDR3 is made up of 15 amino acids.

This sequence joins TRBV6-5 and TRBJ2-7, with 11 bases matching TRBD2. After removal of 0 bases from V and 5 bases from J, the junction contained 6 bases not matched to a gene. There are 16 residues in the CDR3. The germline gives CDR1 MNHEY, CDR2 SVGAGI. The CDR3 loop is CASSYSLAGGTDEQYF. In nucleotides, the CDR3 is TGTGCCAGCAGTTACTCCCTAGCGGGAGGTACGGACGAGCAGTACTTC.

This clonotype occurred a few times. V gene TRBV12-3 or TRBV12-4 combines with J gene TRBJ2-5, with 9 bases lining up with TRBD2. Trimming took 6 bases from V and 5 from J; bases not matched to a gene: 13. The CDR3 loop spans 16 amino acids. The CDR3 region has the DNA TGTGCCAGCAGGTTAACTTACGGGACTAGCTATGAGACCCAGTACTTC. Residues: CASRLTYGTSYETQYF.

This chain connects TRBV9 to TRBJ2-7; 7 positions match TRBD1. V trimming: 2 bases; J trimming: 2 bases; junction bases outside the gene matches: 4. Germline V gene lookup returns CDR1 SGDLS and CDR2 YYNGEE. This CDR3 has 14 residues. Here the CDR3 reads CASSVTGVAYEQYF. CDR3 nucleotide sequence: TGTGCCAGCAGCGTTACAGGGGTGGCCTACGAGCAGTACTTC. The full variable domain, rest sourced from reference TRBV9 and TRBJ2-7, is DSGVTQTPKHLITATGQRVTLRCSPRSGDLSVYWYQQSLDQGLQFLIQYYNGEERAKGNILERFSAQQFPDLHSELNLSSLELGDSALYFCASSVTGVAYEQYFGPGTRLTVT.

Written as DNA, the CDR3 is TGCAGCGTTGAGGGAGCGGGAGGGGGAGAGACCCAGTACTTC. This gives the protein CSVEGAGGGETQYF. This rearrangement joins TRBV29-1 to TRBJ2-5; TRBD2 matches at 10 bases. CDR1 is SQVTM and CDR2 is ANQGSEA in the germline V gene. CDR3 length: 14 amino acids. Losses at the gene ends were 3 bases for V and 4 bases for J; bases not matched to a gene: 5.

Worth noting for this clonotype: One end of the junction varies from germline; a read error may be responsible. This chain joins TRBV2 and TRBJ2-5, with 10 bases identical to TRBD2. CDR1 is SNHLY and CDR2 is FYNNEI in the germline V gene. This CDR3 is built from 14 residues. The CDR3 reads CASSEPSGREPQYF. CDR3 nucleotide sequence: TGTGCCAGCAGTGAACCTAGCGGGAGAGAGCCCCAGTACTTC.

This rearrangement joins TRBV20-1 to TRBJ2-3; possible D gene TRBD2, 7 bases. CDR1 is DFQATT and CDR2 is SNEGSKA in the germline V gene (reference sequence). Trimming pared 6 bases from V and 4 bases from J, leaving 17 bases between. The CDR3 is 14 residues long. The DNA of the CDR3 is TGCAGTGCCGGGGGGCCGCAGGTTGCAGATACGCAGTATTTT. Protein: CSAGGPQVADTQYF.

This chain uses TRBV11-1 with TRBJ1-4, with D tentatively TRBD1 (6 bases). The germline V gene encodes CDR1 SGHAT and CDR2 FQDESV (reference sequence). Trimming took off 5 bases at V and 0 bases at J, with 19 bases between the two ends. The CDR3 is 18 amino acids. CDR3 bases: TGTGCCAGCAGCCCTAGGGTACAACAGGGTGCAACTAATGAAAAACTGTTTTTT. Translated, it gives CASSPRVQQGATNEKLFF.

The chain links TRBV10-3 to TRBJ2-7, with a possible D match to TRBD1 (5 bases). From germline, CDR1 is ENHRY and CDR2 SYGVKD. Deletions cut 3 bases from V and 3 bases from J, with 12 bases between. The CDR3 contains 14 residues. CDR3 bases: TGTGCCATCAGTGACAGGGCTAAGGGCTACGAGCAGTACTTC. Its translation: CAISDRAKGYEQYF.

This clonotype was detected a few times. This chain uses TRBV12-3 or TRBV12-4 with TRBJ2-7; possibly TRBD1 or TRBD2 for D (5 bases each). V was shortened by 8 bases and J by 4 bases, with 15 bases between the two germline ends. CDR3 length: 13 residues. CDR3 sequence: CASSGPKGYEQYF. The CDR3 bases are TGTGCCAGCTCGGGGCCAAAGGGGTACGAGCAGTACTTC.

The rearrangement uses TRBV29-1 and TRBJ2-7, with 10 bases fitting TRBD1. CDR1 and CDR2 (germline): SQVTM, ANQGSEA. Trimming at V came to 1 base and at J to 2 bases, leaving 8 bases not matched to a gene. The CDR3 totals 16 residues. The CDR3 coding sequence is TGCAGCGTTGAAGGGAACCGGGACAGGGGACCCTACGAGCAGTACTTC. Protein product: CSVEGNRDRGPYEQYF.

The J gene is TRBJ2-5, the V gene TRBV7-6, with a weak D call TRBD2 (6 bases). Germline CDR1 reads SGHVS; CDR2 reads FNYEAQ. V was trimmed by 5 bases and J by 3 bases, leaving 10 bases between them. The CDR3 extends over 13 amino acids. The chain's CDR3 is CASSTGLEETQYF. The CDR3 DNA reads as TGTGCCAGCAGCACGGGACTGGAAGAGACCCAGTACTTC.

The rearrangement joins TRBV7-8 to TRBJ2-3; 13 bases are a match to TRBD2. The V and J ends lost 5 bases and 12 bases, in that order; junction bases with no gene match: 11. Looked up from germline, CDR1 is SGHVS and CDR2 is FQNEAQ. The CDR3 totals 15 residues. CDR3 coding DNA: TGTGCCAGCAGCCCAGGGACTAGCGGGGAAACCAAACAGTATTTT. Translating it yields CASSPGTSGETKQYF.

This chain uses TRBV5-1 with TRBJ2-1, with TRBD2 identical over 12 bases. V was pared by 4 bases and J by 1 base, with 12 bases of the junction left unmatched. CDR3 length: 19 amino acids. Germline V gives CDR1 SGHRS, CDR2 YFSETQ. The CDR3: CASSGYRTSGEPSYNEQFF. Here the CDR3 DNA reads TGCGCCAGCAGCGGTTACCGGACTAGCGGGGAACCTTCCTACAATGAGCAGTTCTTC.

The J gene is TRBJ2-7, the V gene TRBV20-1, with 12 bases matching TRBD2. This CDR3 contains 16 residues. V shed 2 bases and J 2 bases; nucleotides not matched to a gene: 7. Germline V gives CDR1 DFQATT, CDR2 SNEGSKA (reference sequence). CDR3 nucleotides: TGCAGTGCTAGACTTCCGACTAGCGGGAGTCCCTACGAGCAGTACTTC. It codes for CSARLPTSGSPYEQYF.

The table lists this clonotype with many counts. V gene TRBV10-3 combines with J gene TRBJ1-3, with D hard to call. In germline, CDR1 is ENHRY, CDR2 SYGVKD. V was shortened by 5 bases and J by 0 bases, with 8 bases between the two germline ends. This CDR3 comprises 14 residues. CDR3 nucleotides: TGTGCCATCAGTCACATAGGCTCTGGAAACACCATATATTTT. Encoded protein: CAISHIGSGNTIYF.

The chain has TRBV11-2 and TRBJ2-7; maybe TRBD2 (6 bases). V lost 5 bases and J lost 3, with 20 bases in between. The V gene's germline CDR1 is SGHAT and CDR2 FQNNGV. The CDR3 loop spans 16 amino acids. CDR3 sequence (DNA): TGTGCCAGCAGCCCGGGGGTGGGGGTTTTTGGCTACGAGCAGTACTTC. Its protein product is CASSPGVGVFGYEQYF.

In its sample, this clonotype was seen a few times. This chain links TRBV7-9 with TRBJ2-1; D gene uncertain. V was cut by 1 base and J by 15 bases, with 19 bases left in between. Per the germline V gene, CDR1 is SEHNR and CDR2 is FQNEAQ (reference sequence). The CDR3 spans 14 residues. CDR3: CASSLDSGPKKPFF. CDR3 bases: TGTGCCAGCAGCTTAGATTCCGGGCCCAAAAAACCGTTCTTC.

In this sample, this clonotype turned up a few times. J is TRBJ2-6 and V is TRBV12-5; D uncertain. The germline V and J ends were trimmed by 7 bases and 0 bases, with 10 bases remaining between them. Germline V gene lookup returns CDR1 LGHNT and CDR2 FRNRAP. This CDR3 contains 15 residues. The CDR3 reads CASDPRPSGANVLTF. Here the CDR3 DNA reads TGTGCTAGTGACCCCCGTCCCTCTGGGGCCAACGTCCTGACTTTC.

This clonotype was seen repeatedly, ten times or more. The chain employs TRBV29-1 and TRBJ2-1, with D tentatively TRBD2 (6 bases). Germline-derived CDR1 and CDR2 are SQVTM and ANQGSEA. The CDR3 has 13 amino acids. Trimming left V 4 bases short and J 5 bases short, with 12 bases between. As DNA, the CDR3 is TGCAGCGTTGTTGGACTACCCAACAATGAGCAGTTCTTC. Amino acids: CSVVGLPNNEQFF.

This chain links TRBV10-1 with TRBJ2-3; the match to TRBD2 covers 9 bases. The germline CDR1 and CDR2 sequences are WNHNN and SYGVQD (reference sequence). This CDR3 is built from 15 residues. V was pared by 6 bases and J by 5 bases, with 9 bases of the junction left unmatched. DNA of the CDR3: TGCGCCAGCAGGGCCACTAGCGGGTCGGAAGATACGCAGTATTTT. Translating it yields CASRATSGSEDTQYF.